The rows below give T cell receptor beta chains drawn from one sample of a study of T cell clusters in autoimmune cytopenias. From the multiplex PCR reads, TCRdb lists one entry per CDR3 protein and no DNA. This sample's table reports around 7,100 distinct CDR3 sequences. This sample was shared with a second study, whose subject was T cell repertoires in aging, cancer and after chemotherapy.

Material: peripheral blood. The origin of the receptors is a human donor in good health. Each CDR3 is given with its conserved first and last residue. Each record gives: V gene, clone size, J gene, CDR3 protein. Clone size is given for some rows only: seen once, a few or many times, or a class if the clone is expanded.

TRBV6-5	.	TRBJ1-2	CASSPGPNYGYTF
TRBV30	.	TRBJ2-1	CAWSFGLAGVNEQFF
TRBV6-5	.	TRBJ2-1	CASSYRVSGTSGRNEQFF
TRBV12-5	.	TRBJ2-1	CASGWTLGGHQDTYNEQFF
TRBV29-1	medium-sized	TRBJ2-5	CSVEETGLAGTETQYF
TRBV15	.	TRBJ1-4	CATSRVGGTNEKLFF
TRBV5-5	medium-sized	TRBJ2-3	CASTPSVTQYF
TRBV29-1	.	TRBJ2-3	CSVEDLASGDTDTQYF
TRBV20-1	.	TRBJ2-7	CSAKSGGSVAGGRLDEQYF
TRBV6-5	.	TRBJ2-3	CASSSGGLSTDTQYF
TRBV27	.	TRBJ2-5	CASSLGLAGVRETQYF
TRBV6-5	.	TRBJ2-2	CASSMTGGALTGELFF
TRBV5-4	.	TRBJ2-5	CASSLATSGGETQYF
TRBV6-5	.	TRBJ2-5	CASSYRGLQETQYF
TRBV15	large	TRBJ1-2	CATSRDFAGTGYTF
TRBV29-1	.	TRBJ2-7	CSVVIGSSGAGEQYF
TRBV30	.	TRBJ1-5	CAWSGGQPPRGNQPQHF
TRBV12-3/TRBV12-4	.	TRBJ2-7	CASSLASSYEQYF
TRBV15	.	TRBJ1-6	CATSRVPGLGSPLHF
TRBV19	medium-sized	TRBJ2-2	CASSISTGSGELFF
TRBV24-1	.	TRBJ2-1	CATSQASANEQFF
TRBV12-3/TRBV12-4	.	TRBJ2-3	CASSLHGDTQYF
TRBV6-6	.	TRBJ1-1	CARGQGAEAFF
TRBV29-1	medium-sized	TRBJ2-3	CSVERDNTDTQYF
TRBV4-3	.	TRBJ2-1	CASSQDGPSSYNEQFF
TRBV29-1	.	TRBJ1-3	CSVEEGAVGNTIYF
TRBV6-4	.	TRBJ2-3	CASSDSGGSIDTQYF
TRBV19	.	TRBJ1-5	CASSGMGRGGNQPQHF
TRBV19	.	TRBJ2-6	CASKAARPSGANVLTF
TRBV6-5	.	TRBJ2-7	CASSWDRFSYEQYF
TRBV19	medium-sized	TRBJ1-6	CASSIRQGASPLHF
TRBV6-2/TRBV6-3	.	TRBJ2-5	CASSSQGETQYF
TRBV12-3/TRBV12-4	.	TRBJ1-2	CASSSGPYGYTF
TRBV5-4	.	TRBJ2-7	CASSLGASGPTYEQYF
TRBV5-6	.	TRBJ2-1	CASSLASLGLPAQFF
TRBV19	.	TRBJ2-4	CASSIENGIQYF
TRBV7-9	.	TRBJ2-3	CASSRGTDGTDTQYF
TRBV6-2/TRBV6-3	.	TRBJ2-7	CASSWTFTGDEQYF
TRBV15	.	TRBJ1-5	CATSREGGFGQPQHF
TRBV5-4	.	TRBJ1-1	CASSSQGAGTEAFF
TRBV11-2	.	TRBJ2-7	CASSLAGYGGYEQYF
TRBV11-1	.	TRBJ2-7	CASSYVSRYSYEQYF
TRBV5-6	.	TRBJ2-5	CASSLGPSGGASETQYF
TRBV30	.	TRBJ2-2	CAWSAGQYTGELFF
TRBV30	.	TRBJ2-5	CAWRAVQETQYF
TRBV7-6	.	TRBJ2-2	CASSPQGGNTGELFF
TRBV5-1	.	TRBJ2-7	CASSLEGEQYF
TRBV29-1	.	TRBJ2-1	CSGAGLLNEQFF
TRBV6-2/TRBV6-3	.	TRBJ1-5	CASSYTDREDQPQHF
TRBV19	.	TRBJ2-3	CASSTGFTDTQYF
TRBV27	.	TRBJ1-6	CASSFGQYNSPLHF
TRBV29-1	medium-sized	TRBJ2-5	CSVVVPPGQPLEETQYF
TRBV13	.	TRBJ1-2	CASSLGGGAVQNYGYTF
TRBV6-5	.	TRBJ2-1	CASSYLKGSNEQFF